The 7 T cell receptor beta chains given below trace back to one sample, sequenced in a study of T cell repertoires in cytomegalovirus infection. A single record per CDR3 protein comes from TCRdb applying MiXCR to the reads. Of 57,000 or so distinct CDR3 sequences in the sample, 33% were seen once. No cognate antigen is known for these TCRs. Material: PBMCs, sequenced either directly or after in vitro stimulation (not recorded which). The receptors originated from a human donor in good health (CMV status not recorded). Some clones in this sample may be carry-over from other donors' samples.

This clonotype was found a few times. The chain joins TRBV11-1 to TRBJ1-1; TRBD1 might be the D (6 bases). The germline V and J ends were trimmed by 3 bases and 1 base, with 18 bases remaining between them. The CDR3 extends over 17 amino acids. Germline V gene lookup returns CDR1 SGHAT and CDR2 FQDESV (reference sequence). The CDR3 DNA reads TGTGCCAGCAGCTTCGGGGATAATGGGGGCCCGAACACTGAAGCTTTCTTT. Protein: CASSFGDNGGPNTEAFF.

For this clonotype: A junction boundary mismatches the germline segment, possibly from a read error. V gene TRBV4-1 combines with J gene TRBJ2-1, with D perhaps assigned TRBD1 or TRBD2 (6 bases each). The CDR3 length is 14 residues. CDR1 is MGHRA and CDR2 is YSYEKL in the germline V gene. The CDR3 sequence is CASSQGGIWNEQFF. CDR3 coding DNA: TGTGCCAGCAGCCAAGGGGGGATATGGAATGAGCAGTTCTTC.

The sample holds a few counts of this clonotype. This sequence joins TRBV6-5 and TRBJ1-5; weak D call: TRBD1 (5 bases). Trimming left V 2 bases short and J 0 bases short, with 11 bases between. Germline-derived CDR1 and CDR2 are MNHEY and SVGAGI. The CDR3 has 16 residues. The CDR3, as DNA: TGTGCCAGCAGTTACCCCCGACAGAATAGCAATCAGCCCCAGCATTTT. It encodes CASSYPRQNSNQPQHF.

The chain joins TRBV6-1 to TRBJ1-1; TRBD1 might be the D (5 bases). Trimming removed 3 bases from V and 7 bases from J, with 9 bases in between. CDR3 length: 12 amino acids. CDR1 is MNHNS, CDR2 SASEGT, per germline. The CDR3 protein is CASSDWQGEAFF. The CDR3 coding sequence is TGTGCCAGCAGTGATTGGCAGGGTGAAGCTTTCTTT.

The sample holds a few counts of this clonotype. The V call is TRBV10-3, the J call TRBJ2-1; D possibly corresponds to TRBD1 (5 bases). The CDR3 loop spans 12 amino acids. The germline gives CDR1 ENHRY, CDR2 SYGVKD. The V and J ends lost 6 bases and 3 bases respectively, with 6 bases between them. The CDR3 spells CAISRDYNEQFF. Here the CDR3 DNA reads TGTGCCATCAGCAGGGACTACAATGAGCAGTTCTTC.

Only a few counts were recorded for this clonotype. The chain is built from TRBV7-9 and TRBJ2-3; 8 positions agree with TRBD2. CDR1 is SEHNR and CDR2 is FQNEAQ in the germline V gene (reference sequence). The CDR3 covers 15 residues. The V gene end was trimmed by 4 bases and the J gene end by 1 base; junction bases not matched to a gene: 4. The CDR3 DNA reads as TGTGCCAGCAGCTCTCGGGAGGGAGGCACAGATACGCAGTATTTT. It encodes CASSSREGGTDTQYF. Variable domain in full (rest from reference TRBV7-9 and TRBJ2-3): DTGVSQNPRHKITKRGQNVTFRCDPISEHNRLYWYRQTLGQGPEFLTYFQNEAQLEKSRLLSDRFSAERPKGSFSTLEIQRTEQGDSAMYLCASSSREGGTDTQYFGPGTRLTVL.

The chain couples TRBV20-1 to TRBJ2-1; TRBD1 matches 9 bases. This CDR3 is built from 14 residues. Looked up from germline, CDR1 is DFQATT and CDR2 is SNEGSKA (reference sequence). Losses at the gene ends were 0 bases for V and 8 bases for J; bases not matched to a gene: 5. The CDR3 loop reads CSARDWTGEDEQFF. The CDR3, as DNA: TGCAGTGCTAGAGACTGGACAGGGGAGGATGAGCAGTTCTTC.